Listed here are 20 T cell receptor beta chains from one sample, sequenced in a study of blood T cell repertoires in COVID-19. The table came from immunoSEQ multiplex PCR; TCRdb's copy has only in-frame clones and leaves some out. Here the sample spans a few thousand clones, 80% to 90% being singletons. The sequenced material came from peripheral blood. The receptors originated from a human donor in a cohort sampled during active COVID-19.

This clone was recorded only once. The rearrangement joins TRBV6-6 to TRBJ1-6; 7 bases agree with TRBD1. The CDR3 loop spans 16 amino acids. V dropped 5 bases and J dropped 6; count of bases not matched to a gene: 10. Per germline, CDR1 MNHNY and CDR2 SVGAGI (reference sequence). The CDR3 region has the DNA TGTGCCAGCAGTCTCCCGACAGGGATTGGTAATTCACCCCTCCACTTT. Translation: CASSLPTGIGNSPLHF.

The V and J genes are TRBV5-5 and TRBJ1-2; the D gene is possibly TRBD1 (5 bases). The CDR3 spans 14 residues. The V gene's germline CDR1 is SGHKS and CDR2 YYEKEE (reference sequence). Trimming removed 4 bases at V and 14 bases at J, with 24 bases between. The DNA of the CDR3 is TGTGCCAGCAGCCAATACCTCGACGACAGCCAAGGGACCTTC. This codes for CASSQYLDDSQGTF.

The rearrangement joins TRBV6-5 to TRBJ2-1, with 10 bases identical to TRBD2. The length of the CDR3 is 16 residues. Unmatched junction bases numbered 5, after V lost 4 bases and J lost 2 bases. Germline loops: CDR1 MNHEY, CDR2 SVGAGI. CDR3: CASSSKLAGTYNEQFF. The CDR3 DNA sequence: TGTGCCAGCAGTTCAAAACTAGCGGGGACCTACAATGAGCAGTTCTTC.

The chain couples TRBV2 to TRBJ1-4; TRBD1 might be the D (5 bases). The germline CDR1 and CDR2 sequences are SNHLY and FYNNEI. CDR3 length: 14 amino acids. Deletions cut 3 bases from V and 5 bases from J, with 10 bases between. The CDR3 nucleotides read TGTGCCAGCAGTGATGGGGGGAACAATGAAAAACTGTTTTTT. It is translated as CASSDGGNNEKLFF.

The genes are TRBV6-5 and TRBJ1-1, with 12 bases that match TRBD1. Germline loops: CDR1 MNHEY, CDR2 SVGAGI. The CDR3 covers 14 residues. V trimming: 7 bases; J trimming: 2 bases; junction bases outside the gene matches: 2. In DNA, the CDR3 is TGTGCCAGCAAGGGGACAGGGGGCAACACTGAAGCTTTCTTT. As protein: CASKGTGGNTEAFF.

This chain uses TRBV29-1 with TRBJ1-2; the D gene is possibly TRBD1 (5 bases). Trimming stripped 6 bases from V and 6 bases from J, with 17 bases between. This CDR3 contains 13 residues. The germline V gene has CDR1 SQVTM and CDR2 ANQGSEA. The CDR3 region is CSVGTEASNGYTF. In DNA, the CDR3 is TGCAGCGTCGGGACTGAAGCATCTAATGGCTACACCTTC.

The rearrangement joins TRBV29-1 to TRBJ2-3, with TRBD1 matching over 8 bases. J gave up 4 bases and V 7 bases, and 7 bases lay outside the gene matches. The length of the CDR3 is 13 residues. Germline V gene sequence: CDR1 SQVTM, CDR2 ANQGSEA. The CDR3 is CSARTGFSDTQYF. In DNA, the CDR3 is TGCAGCGCCCGGACAGGGTTTTCAGATACGCAGTATTTT.

The chain couples TRBV5-1 to TRBJ2-3; possible D gene TRBD2, 6 bases. V was cut by 3 bases and J by 6 bases, with 11 bases left in between. Germline V gene data show CDR1 as SGHRS and CDR2 as YFSETQ. This CDR3 is built from 13 residues. The CDR3 coding sequence is TGCGCCAGCAGCTCAACCGGAGGGGATACGCAGTATTTT. Amino acid sequence: CASSSTGGDTQYF.

The DNA of the CDR3 is TGCGCCAGCAGTGATGACACGGTTAGCTCCTACGAGCAGTACTTC. Its translation: CASSDDTVSSYEQYF. The rearrangement joins TRBV10-2 to TRBJ2-7; D is unclear. With 3 bases removed from V and 0 bases from J, the gap between germline ends came to 12 bases. CDR3 length: 15 amino acids. Germline V gives CDR1 WSHSY, CDR2 SAAADI.

The chain has TRBV7-2 and TRBJ2-3, with a tentative D call TRBD2 (7 bases). Trimming removed 5 bases at V and 2 bases at J, with 14 bases between. Germline lookup yields CDR1 SGHTA and CDR2 FQGNSA. The CDR3 totals 15 residues. Here the CDR3 DNA reads TGTGCCAGCAGCCTAAGGGGGGGGGACACAGATACGCAGTATTTT. Amino acids: CASSLRGGDTDTQYF.

The rearrangement joins TRBV19 to TRBJ2-5; D is possibly TRBD1 (6 bases). The CDR3 sequence is 13 residues long. Germline assignment: CDR1 LNHDA and CDR2 SQIVND (reference sequence). V dropped 4 bases and J dropped 5 bases, with 11 bases sitting between them. As DNA, the CDR3 is TGTGCCAGTAGTACTACAGGGTTCGAGACCCAGTACTTC. Its translation is CASSTTGFETQYF.

The V call is TRBV18, the J call TRBJ2-7; D is possibly TRBD1 (6 bases). Germline loops: CDR1 KGHSH, CDR2 LQKENI. The CDR3 has 16 residues. V was clipped by 3 bases and J by 5 bases, with 20 bases between them. The CDR3 here is CASSPLRQGNVDEQYF. In nucleotides, the CDR3 is TGTGCCAGCTCACCTCTTCGTCAGGGGAATGTCGACGAGCAGTACTTC.

This chain joins TRBV3-1 (or the pseudogene TRBV3-2) and TRBJ1-2; D possibly corresponds to TRBD1 (6 bases). Between the trimmed V and J ends, which lost 7 bases and 13 bases, there was a span of 28 bases. The length of the CDR3 is 15 residues. Germline CDR1 and CDR2: LGHDT and YNNKEL (reference sequence). The CDR3 DNA is TGTGCCAGCACACCTCTCGAATCGTACCTACAGGGCCTCACCTTC. As protein: CASTPLESYLQGLTF.

The genes are TRBV6-4 and TRBJ1-6, with 9 bases aligning to TRBD1. CDR3 length: 15 amino acids. With 3 bases clipped from V and 6 bases from J, the junction kept 3 bases outside the gene matches. CDR1 is MRHNA and CDR2 is SNTAGT in the germline V gene. The CDR3 reads CASSDLQGANSPLHF. In DNA form, the CDR3 reads TGTGCCAGCAGTGATCTACAGGGGGCTAATTCACCCCTCCACTTT.

The chain employs TRBV18 and TRBJ1-1; TRBD1 agrees at 7 bases. The CDR3 totals 15 residues. Germline V gives CDR1 KGHSH, CDR2 LQKENI. V lost 2 bases to trimming and J lost 1 base; unmatched junction nucleotides: 4. This chain's CDR3 is CASSPGTDQNTEAFF. In DNA form, the CDR3 reads TGTGCCAGCTCACCAGGGACAGACCAGAACACTGAAGCTTTCTTT. Variable domain in full (rest from reference TRBV18 and TRBJ1-1): NAGVMQNPRHLVRRRGQEARLRCSPMKGHSHVYWYRQLPEEGLKFMVYLQKENIIDESGMPKERFSAEFPKEGPSILRIQQVVRGDSAAYFCASSPGTDQNTEAFFGQGTRLTVV.

The J gene is TRBJ2-3, the V gene TRBV4-1; tentative D call: TRBD1 (6 bases). Germline CDR1 reads MGHRA; CDR2 reads YSYEKL. The CDR3 contains 16 residues. V lost 0 bases, J lost 4 bases, and 14 bases lay in between. CDR3 nucleotides: TGCGCCAGCAGCCAAGAGTTCCAGGGGCACGCAGATACGCAGTATTTT. Protein product: CASSQEFQGHADTQYF.

The chain recombines TRBV12-3 or TRBV12-4 with TRBJ1-2; D gene uncertain. V lost 6 bases and J 6 bases, leaving 14 bases between the germline ends. The CDR3 length is 13 residues. The CDR3 sequence is CASRPGSKDGYTF. The DNA of the CDR3 is TGTGCCAGCAGGCCGGGGAGTAAGGATGGCTACACCTTC.

The chain joins TRBV2 to TRBJ1-2; no firm D call. Germline V gene lookup returns CDR1 SNHLY and CDR2 FYNNEI. V was pared by 7 bases and J by 5 bases, with 14 bases between. The CDR3 loop spans 13 amino acids. This CDR3 reads CASTEEVSYGYTF. CDR3 bases: TGTGCCAGCACCGAGGAAGTCTCATATGGCTACACCTTC.

The V gene is TRBV19, the J gene TRBJ1-3; D is ambiguous. From germline, CDR1 is LNHDA and CDR2 SQIVND (reference sequence). V dropped 7 bases and J dropped 0 bases, with 16 bases sitting between them. The CDR3 totals 16 residues. CDR3 in amino acids: CASTHWARNSGNTIYF. DNA of the CDR3: TGTGCCAGTACCCACTGGGCCCGAAACTCTGGAAACACCATATATTTT.

The rearrangement links TRBV7-8 to TRBJ2-1, with D possibly being TRBD2 (6 bases). Germline V lookup: CDR1 SGHVS, CDR2 FQNEAQ. With 5 bases removed from V and 9 bases from J, the gap between germline ends came to 32 bases. This CDR3 spans 19 amino acids. DNA of the CDR3: TGTGCCAGCAGCCTTTACGATAGAGTACTAGCAGACCCACAATCTGAGCAGTTCTTC. Its protein is CASSLYDRVLADPQSEQFF.